This is a list of T cell receptor beta chains from one sample in a study of STAT5B mutations in CD4+ large granular lymphocyte leukemia. Assay: immunoSEQ multiplex PCR; the TCRdb copy retains only in-frame clones and omits some. The data show tens of thousands of clones, with roughly 70% seen just once and 0.65% held by the top ten. Material for sequencing was CD4+ T cells from blood buffy coats. All receptors come from a human donor in good health. The CDR3 runs from the conserved cysteine through the conserved F or W. The D gene is left open where the match is weak. For some rows the clone size is stated as once, few or many, or as a class when expanded; others skip it.

CDR3 length: 16; V gene: TRBV5-1; clone size: NA; D gene: NA; J gene: TRBJ1-4; CDR3 DNA: TGCGCCAGCAGCTTGGCCAGCGGCAGGATAAATGAAAAACTGTTTTTT; CDR3 protein: CASSLASGRINEKLFF
CDR3 length: 15; V gene: TRBV7-8; clone size: few; D gene: NA; J gene: TRBJ1-4; CDR3 DNA: TGTGCCAGCAGCCTGAGGGCAGGGTATGGGGAAAAACTGTTTTTT; CDR3 protein: CASSLRAGYGEKLFF
CDR3 length: 15; V gene: TRBV9; clone size: few; D gene: NA; J gene: TRBJ1-6; CDR3 DNA: TGTGCCAGCAGCTTGGCACAGGGTCGGGATTCACCCCTCCACTTT; CDR3 protein: CASSLAQGRDSPLHF
CDR3 length: 14; V gene: TRBV5-1; clone size: NA; D gene: TRBD2; J gene: TRBJ2-3; CDR3 DNA: TGCGCCAGCAGCCCCGGACTAGTCCTAGATACGCAGTATTTT; CDR3 protein: CASSPGLVLDTQYF
CDR3 length: 15; V gene: TRBV29-1; clone size: NA; D gene: NA; J gene: TRBJ2-2; CDR3 DNA: TGCAGTGCCCACGACTATAACTGGGGGGTCGGGGAGCTGTTTTTT; CDR3 protein: CSAHDYNWGVGELFF
CDR3 length: 15; V gene: TRBV6-5; clone size: NA; D gene: TRBD2; J gene: TRBJ2-3; CDR3 DNA: TGTGCCAGCAGGCTAGCGGGGGCCGTCACAGATACGCAGTATTTT; CDR3 protein: CASRLAGAVTDTQYF
CDR3 length: 13; V gene: TRBV7-2; clone size: NA; D gene: NA; J gene: TRBJ1-5; CDR3 DNA: TGTGCCAGCAGCGTGGACCGCACTCAGCCCCAGCATTTT; CDR3 protein: CASSVDRTQPQHF
CDR3 length: 14; V gene: TRBV11-3; clone size: few; D gene: TRBD1; J gene: TRBJ1-4; CDR3 DNA: TGTGCCAGCAGCCCGGGACAGGGGTATGAAAAACTGTTTTTT; CDR3 protein: CASSPGQGYEKLFF
CDR3 length: 13; V gene: TRBV9; clone size: few; D gene: NA; J gene: TRBJ2-3; CDR3 DNA: TGTGCCAGCAGCGCTCTCTTCGGGTCGGCGCAGTATTTT; CDR3 protein: CASSALFGSAQYF
CDR3 length: 14; V gene: TRBV28; clone size: NA; D gene: NA; J gene: TRBJ2-5; CDR3 DNA: TGTGCCAGCAGCCCTCCCGACAGGCCTGAGACCCAGTACTTC; CDR3 protein: CASSPPDRPETQYF
CDR3 length: 15; V gene: TRBV5-6; clone size: NA; D gene: NA; J gene: TRBJ2-2; CDR3 DNA: TGTGCCAGCAGCTTGTTGCTAGCGAACACCGGGGAGCTGTTTTTT; CDR3 protein: CASSLLLANTGELFF